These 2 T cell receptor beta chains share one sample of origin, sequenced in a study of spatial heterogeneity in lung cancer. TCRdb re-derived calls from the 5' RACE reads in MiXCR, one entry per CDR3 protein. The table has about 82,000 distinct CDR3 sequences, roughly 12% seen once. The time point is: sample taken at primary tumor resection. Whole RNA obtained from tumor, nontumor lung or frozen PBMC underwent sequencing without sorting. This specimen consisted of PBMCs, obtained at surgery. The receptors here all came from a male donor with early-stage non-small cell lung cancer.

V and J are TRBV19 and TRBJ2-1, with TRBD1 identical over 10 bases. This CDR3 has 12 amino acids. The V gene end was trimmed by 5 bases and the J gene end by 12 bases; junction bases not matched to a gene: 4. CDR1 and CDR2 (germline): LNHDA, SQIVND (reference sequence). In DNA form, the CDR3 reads TGTGCCAGTAGTCGGGACAGGGGTGGGCAGTTCTTC. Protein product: CASSRDRGGQFF.

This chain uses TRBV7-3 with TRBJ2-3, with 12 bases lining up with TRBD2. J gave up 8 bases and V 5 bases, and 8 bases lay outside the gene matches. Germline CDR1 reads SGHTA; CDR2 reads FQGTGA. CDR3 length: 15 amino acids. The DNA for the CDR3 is TGTGCCAGCAGCAACCCTAGCGGGGGGGCCGGTACGCAGTATTTT. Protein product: CASSNPSGGAGTQYF. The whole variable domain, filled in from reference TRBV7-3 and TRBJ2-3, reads GAGVSQTPSNKVTEKGKYVELRCDPISGHTALYWYRQSLGQGPEFLIYFQGTGAADDSGLPNDRFFAVRPEGSVSTLKIQRTERGDSAVYLCASSNPSGGAGTQYFGPGTRLTVL.